The rows below give T cell receptor beta chains drawn from one sample of a study of blood T cells in healthy people across ages. TCRdb fed the 5' RACE reads into MiXCR, producing one record per CDR3 protein. The sample comprises over 1,300,000 distinct CDR3 sequences, roughly 60% of which are singletons, and 6.7% rests with the top ten. Sample: blood. The receptors shown here come from a man aged 18 to 35 in good health. The CDR3 runs from the conserved cysteine through the conserved F or W. Each record gives: J gene, V gene, CDR3 protein.

TRBJ2-2 | TRBV6-6 | CATLVGGATGELFF
TRBJ2-5 | TRBV5-1 | CASRSGTSGIKTQYF
TRBJ2-1 | TRBV25-1 | CASSEWDGRTYNEQFF
TRBJ2-1 | TRBV29-1 | CSVGTGGGDEQFF
TRBJ2-2 | TRBV11-2 | CASTFPPGVYTGELFF
TRBJ2-5 | TRBV5-1 | CASSLVKREGQETQYF
TRBJ1-2 | TRBV7-9 | CASSLTTRGKPNGYTF
TRBJ1-1 | TRBV5-1 | CASSWATDTEAFF
TRBJ1-5 | TRBV20-1 | CSARDRDRGFPQPQHF
NA | TRBV5-8 | CASTGPRQGNEQYF
TRBJ2-1 | TRBV29-1 | CSSGFYNEQFF
TRBJ2-1 | TRBV12-5 | CASGLGLAGSYNEQFF
TRBJ2-1 | TRBV7-6 | CASSLAEFDEQFF
NA | TRBV10-3 | CAIRTGTSGGDEQYF
TRBJ1-4 | TRBV6-1 | CASMPGAVNEKLFF
TRBJ2-7 | TRBV20-1 | CSARASAGLAGVYEQYF
TRBJ2-3 | TRBV6-1 | CASSEWGQLTDTQYF
NA | TRBV2 | CASSDGNIQETQYF
TRBJ1-2 | TRBV11-3 | CASSLPTGGNYGYTF
TRBJ2-3 | TRBV25-1 | CVSSESQAGDGDTQYF
TRBJ1-2 | TRBV7-9 | CASSAYRGPNYGYTF
TRBJ2-7 | TRBV7-9 | CASSTQTPGQGSEQYF